Below are 21 T cell receptor beta chains sequenced from a single sample in a study of regulatory T cells in long-lasting Graves disease. The sample's time point: persistent/refractory GD, antithyroid drugs over 5 years with positive TRAb. RNA from PBMCs was the source of the TCR library. Researchers made TCR beta libraries by using iRepertoire HTBI primers and running Arm-PCR on CDR3 regions. TCRdb fed the multiplex PCR reads into MiXCR, producing one record per CDR3 protein. Among under 500,000 distinct CDR3 sequences, roughly 20% were seen once, and the ten largest hold less than 9%. This material consisted of peripheral blood mononuclear cells (PBMCs), taken when the disease was refractory, from a patient treated with antithyroid drugs. The receptors derive from a female donor with Graves disease.

This chain joins TRBV15 and TRBJ2-2, with D uncertain. Germline values: CDR1 LNHNV, CDR2 YYDKDF (reference sequence). Trimming took off 0 bases at V and 5 bases at J, with 4 bases between the two ends. This CDR3 has 13 residues. The CDR3 bases are TGTGCCACCAGCAGAGAAGCTACCGGGGAGCTGTTTTTT. It codes for CATSREATGELFF.

This clonotype showed up just a few times. This chain links TRBV6-4 with TRBJ2-7; tentative D call: TRBD1 (5 bases). Germline-derived CDR1 and CDR2 are MRHNA and SNTAGT. The length of the CDR3 is 13 residues. V lost 5 bases, J lost 3 bases, and 11 bases lay in between. This CDR3 reads CASSYPTVYEQYF. The CDR3 coding sequence is TGTGCCAGCAGTTACCCGACAGTCTACGAGCAGTACTTC.

The chain employs TRBV5-1 and TRBJ1-5; possibly TRBD1 for D (6 bases). The CDR3 length is 19 residues. Trimming left V 4 bases short and J 6 bases short, with 29 bases between. Germline V lookup: CDR1 SGHRS, CDR2 YFSETQ. CDR3 nucleotides: TGCGCCAGCAGCCTGGACCGCCCACCGGGACACCTCTGCTCTCAGCCCCAGCATTTT. It yields the protein CASSLDRPPGHLCSQPQHF.

This clonotype was observed a single time. CDR3 residues: CASSRLAGAGELFF. The CDR3 region has the DNA TGTGCCAGCAGTAGACTAGCGGGAGCCGGGGAGCTGTTTTTT. V gene TRBV6-2 or TRBV6-3 combines with J gene TRBJ2-2; 12 positions agree with TRBD2. The V gene's germline CDR1 is MNHEY and CDR2 SVGEGT. J was trimmed by 6 bases and V by 5 bases; bases with no gene match: 1. The CDR3 sequence is 14 residues long.

This clonotype turned up a few times. CDR3 nucleotides: TGCAGCGTTGACGGGCAAGGGGACACTGAAGCTTTCTTT. This encodes CSVDGQGDTEAFF. The chain couples TRBV29-1 to TRBJ1-1, with a possible D match to TRBD1 (5 bases). The CDR3 length is 13 residues. The germline CDR1 and CDR2 sequences are SQVTM and ANQGSEA. Trimming removed 3 bases from V and 3 bases from J, with 11 bases in between. Full variable domain (rest looked up from reference TRBV29-1 and TRBJ1-1): SAVISQKPSRDICQRGTSLTIQCQVDSQVTMMFWYRQQPGQSLTLIATANQGSEATYESGFVIDKFPISRPNLTFSTLTVSNMSPEDSSIYLCSVDGQGDTEAFFGQGTRLTVV.

Many counts were recorded for this clonotype. The chain links TRBV2 to TRBJ1-2; D not certain. The V end was cut by 4 bases, the J end by 3 bases, with 3 bases between. The CDR3 is made up of 11 amino acids. Germline values: CDR1 SNHLY, CDR2 FYNNEI. CDR3 sequence reads: CASSGDYGYTF. The CDR3 region has the DNA TGTGCCAGCAGTGGGGACTATGGCTACACCTTC.

This chain uses TRBV7-4 with TRBJ1-5; D is unclear. The CDR3 is 14 residues long. Germline-derived CDR1 and CDR2 are SGHVT and SQSDAQ. Trimming took off 5 bases at V and 2 bases at J, with 10 bases between the two ends. The CDR3, as DNA: TGTGCCAGCAGCGCACCGAGGGGCAATCAGCCCCAGCATTTT. Translating it yields CASSAPRGNQPQHF. The whole variable domain, remainder taken from reference TRBV7-4 and TRBJ1-5, is GAGVSQSPRYKVAKRGRDVALRCDSISGHVTLYWYRQTLGQGSEVLTYSQSDAQRDKSGRPSGRFSAERPERSVSTLKIQRTEQGDSAVYLCASSAPRGNQPQHFGDGTRLSIL.

This rearrangement joins TRBV5-1 to TRBJ1-4; 7 bases map to TRBD1. The CDR3 contains 14 residues. Unmatched junction bases numbered 8, after V lost 4 bases and J lost 8 bases. In germline, CDR1 is SGHRS, CDR2 YFSETQ. The CDR3 spells CASSKTGSGEKLFF. The CDR3 DNA reads TGCGCCAGCAGCAAGACAGGGTCGGGGGAAAAACTGTTTTTT.

This clonotype showed up many times. The junction departs from germline at one end; a sequencing error may be responsible. This chain links TRBV5-1 with TRBJ2-7; the D call may be TRBD1 or TRBD2 (6 bases each). The CDR3 runs 14 residues. The germline V gene encodes CDR1 SGHRS and CDR2 YFSETQ. CDR3 sequence: CASSLVGGTYEQYF. Written as DNA, the CDR3 is TGTGCCAGCAGCTTGGTGGGGGGCACCTACGAGCAGTACTTC.

This clonotype was counted at least ten times. This chain links TRBV24-1 with TRBJ2-5; 8 bases fit TRBD2. The junction had 7 bases not matched to a gene; V was cut back by 2 bases and J by 0 bases. CDR3 size: 17 residues. CDR1 is KGHDR, CDR2 SFDVKD, per germline. The DNA of the CDR3 is TGTGCCACCAGTGATTCCCCCTTAGCGGGGTACCAAGAGACCCAGTACTTC. Encoded protein: CATSDSPLAGYQETQYF.

The chain couples TRBV20-1 to TRBJ1-1; 10 bases line up with TRBD1. The CDR3 totals 13 residues. The V and J ends lost 5 bases and 11 bases, in that order; junction bases with no gene match: 11. Germline loops: CDR1 DFQATT, CDR2 SNEGSKA (reference sequence). The CDR3 DNA follows: TGCAGTGCTCGTAGATCGACAGGGGGCTTGGCTTTCTTT. Amino acids: CSARRSTGGLAFF.

This clonotype was found many times. The chain joins TRBV12-5 to TRBJ1-5; possibly TRBD1 for D (6 bases). The CDR3 is made up of 14 amino acids. The germline V gene has CDR1 LGHNT and CDR2 FRNRAP. The V end was cut by 5 bases, the J end by 0 bases, with 8 bases between. CDR3 DNA: TGTGCTAGTGGTACAGGGTATAGCAATCAGCCCCAGCATTTT. Translating it yields CASGTGYSNQPQHF.

This clonotype was seen repeatedly, ten times or more. The chain employs TRBV27 and TRBJ2-7; 11 positions agree with TRBD2. V shed 6 bases and J 4 bases; nucleotides not matched to a gene: 11. Germline CDR1 reads MNHEY; CDR2 reads SMNVEV (reference sequence). CDR3 length equals 16 residues. The CDR3 sequence is CASSPLSTSGTYEQYF. The CDR3 DNA reads as TGTGCCAGCAGCCCACTCTCGACTAGCGGGACTTACGAGCAGTACTTC.

DNA for the CDR3: TGTGCCAGCAGTCATAGCGGGAGATCCCACAATGAGCAGTTCTTC. This encodes CASSHSGRSHNEQFF. The rearrangement links TRBV28 to TRBJ2-1; 9 positions match TRBD2. From germline, CDR1 is MDHEN and CDR2 SYDVKM. V dropped 5 bases and J dropped 5; count of bases not matched to a gene: 7. CDR3 length: 15 amino acids.

The V and J genes are TRBV10-3 and TRBJ1-2, with 8 bases fitting TRBD1. The trim removed 5 bases at V and 1 base at J, leaving 9 bases unmatched. CDR3 length: 16 amino acids. Germline V gives CDR1 ENHRY, CDR2 SYGVKD. CDR3 in DNA: TGTGCCATCAGTAAGGGGACAGGCCAGGGTAACTATGGCTACACCTTC. Amino acid sequence: CAISKGTGQGNYGYTF.

This chain connects TRBV9 to TRBJ2-5; D possibly corresponds to TRBD2 (5 bases). V was trimmed by 0 bases and J by 2 bases, leaving 14 bases between them. This CDR3 has 16 residues. The germline CDR1 and CDR2 sequences are SGDLS and YYNGEE. In DNA form, the CDR3 reads TGTGCCAGCAGCGTAGGTGCCGGACTCCCTCAAGAGACCCAGTACTTC. Its protein is CASSVGAGLPQETQYF.

Ten or more counts support this clonotype. The rearrangement uses TRBV6-1 and TRBJ2-7; tentative D call: TRBD1 (6 bases). The CDR3 spans 15 residues. Trimming pared 6 bases from V and 3 bases from J, leaving 18 bases between. Germline V gene lookup returns CDR1 MNHNS and CDR2 SASEGT. The CDR3 DNA follows: TGTGCCAGCAGGACCAGGGGCCCGTTGATCTACGAGCAGTACTTC. Translated: CASRTRGPLIYEQYF.

This clonotype occurred many times. The chain combines TRBV2 with TRBJ1-1; D unresolved. V lost 7 bases to trimming and J lost 6 bases, with 18 bases between them. The CDR3 totals 14 residues. The germline gives CDR1 SNHLY, CDR2 FYNNEI. CDR3 region: CASIKGATSPEAFF. The CDR3 nucleotides read TGTGCCAGCATTAAGGGAGCGACGAGTCCTGAAGCTTTCTTT.

Details on this clonotype: A far more abundant clone sits one base away, making this likely a read error. The chain employs TRBV7-9 and TRBJ1-6, with TRBD1 matching over 10 bases. The CDR3 contains 16 residues. Germline V gene sequence: CDR1 SEHNR, CDR2 FQNEAQ (reference sequence). The CDR3 sequence is CASSPRRQGANPPLHF. The DNA of the CDR3 is TGTGCCAGCAGCCCAAGACGACAGGGGGCTAATCCACCCCTCCACTTT.

This clonotype was counted ten times or more. The chain carries TRBV20-1 and TRBJ1-5; 7 bases fit TRBD1. Germline CDR1 is DFQATT and CDR2 is SNEGSKA (reference sequence). The CDR3 length is 15 residues. Germline trimming cut 6 bases from V and 0 bases from J; bases unmatched to any gene: 8. The CDR3 sequence: CSAPYRGLSNQPQHF. CDR3 nucleotide sequence: TGCAGTGCCCCTTACAGGGGCCTTAGCAATCAGCCCCAGCATTTT.

This chain joins TRBV2 and TRBJ2-2, with 13 bases fitting TRBD2. This CDR3 spans 18 amino acids. Per the germline V gene, CDR1 is SNHLY and CDR2 is FYNNEI. With V trimmed by 6 bases and J by 7 bases, 14 bases remained unmatched. The CDR3 bases are TGTGCCAGCAGCTTAGAGTGGACTAGCGGGAGAAAGGGCGGGGAGCTGTTTTTT. Translating it yields CASSLEWTSGRKGGELFF. Together with reference TRBV2 and TRBJ2-2, the CDR3 gives the full variable domain: EPEVTQTPSHQVTQMGQEVILRCVPISNHLYFYWYRQILGQKVEFLVSFYNNEISEKSEIFDDQFSVERPDGSNFTLKIRSTKLEDSAMYFCASSLEWTSGRKGGELFFGEGSRLTVL.